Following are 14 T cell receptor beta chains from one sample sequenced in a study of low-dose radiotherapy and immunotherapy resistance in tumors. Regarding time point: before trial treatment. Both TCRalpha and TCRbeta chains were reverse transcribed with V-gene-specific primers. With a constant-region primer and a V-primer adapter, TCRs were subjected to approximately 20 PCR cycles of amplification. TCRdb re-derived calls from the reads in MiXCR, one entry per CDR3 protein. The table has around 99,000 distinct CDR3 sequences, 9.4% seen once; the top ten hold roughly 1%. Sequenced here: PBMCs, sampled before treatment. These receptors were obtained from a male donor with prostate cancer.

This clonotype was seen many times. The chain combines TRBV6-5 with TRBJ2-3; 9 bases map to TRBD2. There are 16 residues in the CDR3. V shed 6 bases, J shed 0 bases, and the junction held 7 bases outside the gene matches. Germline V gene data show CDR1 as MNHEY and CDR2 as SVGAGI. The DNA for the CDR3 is TGTGCCAGCAGCACCGGGACTAGCATGAGCACAGATACGCAGTATTTT. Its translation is CASSTGTSMSTDTQYF.

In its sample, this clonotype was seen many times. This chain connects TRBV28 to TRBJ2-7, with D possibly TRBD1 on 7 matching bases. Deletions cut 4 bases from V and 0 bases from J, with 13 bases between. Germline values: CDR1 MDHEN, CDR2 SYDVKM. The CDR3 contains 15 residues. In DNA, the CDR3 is TGTGCCAGCAGTTCAGGGGGGCAGAGCTCCTACGAGCAGTACTTC. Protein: CASSSGGQSSYEQYF.

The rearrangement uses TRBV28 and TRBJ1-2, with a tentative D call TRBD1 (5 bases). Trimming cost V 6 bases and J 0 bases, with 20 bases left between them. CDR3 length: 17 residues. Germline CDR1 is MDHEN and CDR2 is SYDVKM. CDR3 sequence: CASSRPFVGGTNYGYTF. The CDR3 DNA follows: TGTGCCAGCAGCCGACCATTTGTCGGGGGTACTAACTATGGCTACACCTTC.

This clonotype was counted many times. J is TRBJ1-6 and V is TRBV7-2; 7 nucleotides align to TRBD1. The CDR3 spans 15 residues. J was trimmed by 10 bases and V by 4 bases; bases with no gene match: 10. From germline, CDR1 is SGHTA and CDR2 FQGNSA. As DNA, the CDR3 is TGTGCCAGCAGCTCCGCCTTAACAGGGGCATCACCCCTCCACTTT. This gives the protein CASSSALTGASPLHF.

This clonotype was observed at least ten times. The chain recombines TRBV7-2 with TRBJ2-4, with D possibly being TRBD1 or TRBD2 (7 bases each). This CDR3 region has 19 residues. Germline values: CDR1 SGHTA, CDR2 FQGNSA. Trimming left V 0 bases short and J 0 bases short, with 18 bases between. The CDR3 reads CASSLAAGARGGAKNIQYF. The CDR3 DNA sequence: TGTGCCAGCAGCTTAGCTGCGGGAGCCAGGGGGGGAGCCAAAAACATTCAGTACTTC.

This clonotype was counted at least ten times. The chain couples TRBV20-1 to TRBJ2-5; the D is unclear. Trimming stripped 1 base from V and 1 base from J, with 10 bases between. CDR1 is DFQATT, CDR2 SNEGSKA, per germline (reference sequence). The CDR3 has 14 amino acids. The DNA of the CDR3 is TGCAGTGCTAGAGTAAGAGGCATCCAAGAGACCCAGTACTTC. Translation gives CSARVRGIQETQYF.

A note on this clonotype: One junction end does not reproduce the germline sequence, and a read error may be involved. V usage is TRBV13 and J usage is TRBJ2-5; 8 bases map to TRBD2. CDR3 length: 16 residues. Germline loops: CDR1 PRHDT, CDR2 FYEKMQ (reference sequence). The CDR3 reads CVSTSVRPGGREAQYF. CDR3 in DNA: TGTGTCAGCACCTCGGTGCGGCCGGGGGGGAGAGAGGCCCAGTACTTC.

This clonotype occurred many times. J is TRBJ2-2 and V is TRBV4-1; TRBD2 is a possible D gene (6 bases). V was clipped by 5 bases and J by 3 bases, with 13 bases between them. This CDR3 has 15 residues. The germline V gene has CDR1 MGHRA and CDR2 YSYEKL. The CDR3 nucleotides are TGCGCCAGCAGCACCCGGGACTCCTACACCGGGGAGCTGTTTTTT. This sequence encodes CASSTRDSYTGELFF.

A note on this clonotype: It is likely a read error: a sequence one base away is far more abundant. Written as DNA, the CDR3 is TGTGCCAGCAGCCGGGGGGTGGGTGAGCAGTTCTTC. The encoded protein is CASSRGVGEQFF. The J gene is TRBJ2-1, the V gene TRBV5-3, with 7 bases lining up with TRBD2. TRBV5-3 is an open reading frame, and its role is uncertain. CDR3 length equals 12 residues. V shed 8 bases and J 9 bases; nucleotides not matched to a gene: 8.

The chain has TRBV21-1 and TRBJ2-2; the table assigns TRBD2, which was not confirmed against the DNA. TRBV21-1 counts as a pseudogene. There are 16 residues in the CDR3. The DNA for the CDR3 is TGTGCCAGCAGCAAGGGCCTAGCGGGACAGCGGGGAAAGCTGTTTTTT. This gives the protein CASSKGLAGQRGKLFF.

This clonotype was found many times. As DNA, the CDR3 is TGTGCCAGTAGTCTCAGGGGGGATCGTCAGCCCCAGCATTTT. It specifies CASSLRGDRQPQHF. The genes are TRBV19 and TRBJ1-5; 7 bases fit TRBD1. V was clipped by 5 bases and J by 6 bases; unmatched bases: 7. This CDR3 has 14 residues. Germline CDR1 LNHDA, CDR2 SQIVND (reference sequence).

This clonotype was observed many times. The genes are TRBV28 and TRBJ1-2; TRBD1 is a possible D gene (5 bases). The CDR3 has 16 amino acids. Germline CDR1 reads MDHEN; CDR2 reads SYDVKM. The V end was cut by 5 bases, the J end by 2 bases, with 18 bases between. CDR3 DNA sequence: TGTGCCAGCAGTCCGCCTCCGGGACGGACGAACTATGGCTACACCTTC. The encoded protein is CASSPPPGRTNYGYTF.

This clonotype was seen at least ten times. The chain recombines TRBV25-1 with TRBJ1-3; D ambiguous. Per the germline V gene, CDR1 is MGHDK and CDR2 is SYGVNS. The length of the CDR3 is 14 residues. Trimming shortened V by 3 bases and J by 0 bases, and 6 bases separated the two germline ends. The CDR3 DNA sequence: TGTGCCAGCAGTGACGGTGGCTCTGGAAACACCATATATTTT. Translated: CASSDGGSGNTIYF. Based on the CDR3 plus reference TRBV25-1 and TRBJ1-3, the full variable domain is EADIYQTPRYLVIGTGKKITLECSQTMGHDKMYWYQQDPGMELHLIHYSYGVNSTEKGDLSSESTVSRIRTEHFPLTLESARPSHTSQYLCASSDGGSGNTIYFGEGSWLTVV.

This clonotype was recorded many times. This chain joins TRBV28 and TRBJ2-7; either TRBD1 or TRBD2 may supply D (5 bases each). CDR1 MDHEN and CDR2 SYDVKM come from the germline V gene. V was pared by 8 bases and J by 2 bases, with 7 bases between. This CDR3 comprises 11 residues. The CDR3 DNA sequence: TGTGCCAGCCGGGGCACCTACGAGCAGTACTTC. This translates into CASRGTYEQYF. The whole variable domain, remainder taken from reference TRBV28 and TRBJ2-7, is DVKVTQSSRYLVKRTGEKVFLECVQDMDHENMFWYRQDPGLGLRLIYFSYDVKMKEKGDIPEGYSVSREKKERFSLILESASTNQTSMYLCASRGTYEQYFGPGTRLTVT.